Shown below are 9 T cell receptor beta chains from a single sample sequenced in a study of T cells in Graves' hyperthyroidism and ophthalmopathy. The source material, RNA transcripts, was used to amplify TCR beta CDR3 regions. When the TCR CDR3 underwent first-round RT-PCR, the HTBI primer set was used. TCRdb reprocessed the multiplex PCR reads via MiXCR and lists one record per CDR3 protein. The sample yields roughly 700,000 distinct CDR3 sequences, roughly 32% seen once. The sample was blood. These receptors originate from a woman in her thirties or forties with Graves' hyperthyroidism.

DNA of the CDR3: TGTGCCAGCAGTTCGGACAGGGTCCCCCCCGAGCAGTACTTC. Protein sequence: CASSSDRVPPEQYF. The V and J genes are TRBV12-3 or TRBV12-4 and TRBJ2-7; TRBD1 agrees at 8 bases. The CDR3 runs to 14 residues. Unmatched junction bases numbered 8, after V lost 4 bases and J lost 6 bases.

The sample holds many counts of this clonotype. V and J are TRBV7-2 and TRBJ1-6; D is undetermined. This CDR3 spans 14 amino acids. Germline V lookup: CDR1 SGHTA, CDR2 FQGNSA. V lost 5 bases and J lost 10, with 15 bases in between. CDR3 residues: CASSPPRYTSPLHF. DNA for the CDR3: TGTGCCAGCAGCCCTCCCCGGTACACCTCACCCCTCCACTTT.

The chain's CDR3 is CASSQDLEFKEAFF. CDR3 DNA: TGCGCCAGCAGCCAAGATCTGGAATTCAAAGAAGCTTTCTTT. The chain combines TRBV4-3 with TRBJ1-1; D is ambiguous. V was pared by 0 bases and J by 8 bases, with 13 bases between. CDR1 and CDR2 from the germline V gene are LGHNA and YSLEER. The CDR3 loop spans 14 amino acids.

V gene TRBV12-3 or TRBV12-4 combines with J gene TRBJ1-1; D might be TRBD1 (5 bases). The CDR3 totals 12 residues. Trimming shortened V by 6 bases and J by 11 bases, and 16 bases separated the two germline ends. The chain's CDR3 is CASSPLRGAAFF. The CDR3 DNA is TGTGCCAGCAGCCCCCTGAGGGGCGCGGCTTTCTTT.

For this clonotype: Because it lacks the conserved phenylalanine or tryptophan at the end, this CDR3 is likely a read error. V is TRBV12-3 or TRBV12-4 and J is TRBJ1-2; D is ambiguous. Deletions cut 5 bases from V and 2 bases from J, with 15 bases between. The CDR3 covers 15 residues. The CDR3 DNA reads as TGTGCCAGCAGTCCCCGGGCGCTTGGAAACTATGGCTACACCTGC. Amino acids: CASSPRALGNYGYTC.

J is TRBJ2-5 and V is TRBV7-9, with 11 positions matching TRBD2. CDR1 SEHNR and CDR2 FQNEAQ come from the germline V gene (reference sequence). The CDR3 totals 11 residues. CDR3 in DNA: TGTGGCGGCGGGACTAGCGGGACCCAGTACTTC. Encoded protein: CGGGTSGTQYF.

CDR3: CASSGEGAGETQYF. CDR3 nucleotide sequence: TGTGCCAGCAGTGGGGAGGGGGCGGGGGAGACCCAGTACTTC. The chain is built from TRBV12-3 or TRBV12-4 and TRBJ2-5; D may correspond to TRBD1 or TRBD2 (7 bases each). CDR3 length equals 14 residues. Trimming took 5 bases from V and 5 from J, leaving 15 bases between them.

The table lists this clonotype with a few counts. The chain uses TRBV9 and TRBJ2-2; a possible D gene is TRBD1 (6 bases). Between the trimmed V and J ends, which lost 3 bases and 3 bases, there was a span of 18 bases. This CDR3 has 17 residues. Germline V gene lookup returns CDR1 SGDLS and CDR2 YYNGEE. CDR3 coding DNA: TGTGCCAGCAGCGCCGGACGGTGGACAGCCGACACCGGGGAGCTGTTTTTT. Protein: CASSAGRWTADTGELFF.

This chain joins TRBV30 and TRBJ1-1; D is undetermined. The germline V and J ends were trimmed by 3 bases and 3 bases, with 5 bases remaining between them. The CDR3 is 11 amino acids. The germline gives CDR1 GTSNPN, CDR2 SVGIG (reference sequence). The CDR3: CAWSGDTEAFF. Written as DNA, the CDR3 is TGTGCCTGGAGCGGGGACACTGAAGCTTTCTTT.